The T cell receptor (beta chain) under discussion was sequenced for a study of T cell responses to AZD1222 COVID-19 vaccine. Sequencing used immunoSEQ multiplex PCR; TCRdb keeps in-frame clones, though not all of them. Found here are 150,000 or so clones, around 93% of them singletons; the top ten hold about 9.1%. Comment on this clone: Its antigen is undetermined.

V was cut by 2 bases and J by 4 bases, with 9 bases left in between. This CDR3 has 13 residues. The germline CDR1 and CDR2 sequences are MNHEY and SMNVEV (reference sequence). General observations from the study: The donors showed a predominance of white British ancestry and of females, with possible underestimation of clonal diversity. Seropositive at baseline were only a handful of AZD1222 recipients.

This clonotype was obtained from an adult in good health. Sequencing used peripheral blood, obtained on day 0 of AZD1222 vaccination. The rearrangement joins TRBV27 to TRBJ2-7; D is unclear. CDR3 coding DNA: TGTGCCAGCAGTTTAGCGAGGTTTTACGAGCAGTACTTC. Its translation: CASSLARFYEQYF.